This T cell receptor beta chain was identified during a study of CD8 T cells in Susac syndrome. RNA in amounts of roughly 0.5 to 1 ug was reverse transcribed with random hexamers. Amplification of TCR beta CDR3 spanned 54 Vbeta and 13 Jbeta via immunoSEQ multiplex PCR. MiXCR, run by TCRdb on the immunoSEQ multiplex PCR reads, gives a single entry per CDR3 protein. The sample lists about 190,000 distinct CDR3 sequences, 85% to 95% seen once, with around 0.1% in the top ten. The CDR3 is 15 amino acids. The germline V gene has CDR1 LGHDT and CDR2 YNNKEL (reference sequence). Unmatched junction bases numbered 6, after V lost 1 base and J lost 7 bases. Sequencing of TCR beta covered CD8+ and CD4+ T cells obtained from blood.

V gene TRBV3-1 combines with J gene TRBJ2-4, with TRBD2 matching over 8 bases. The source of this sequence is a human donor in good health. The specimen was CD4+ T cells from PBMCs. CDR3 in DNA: TGTGCCAGCAGCCAAGGGCCGGCTAGCGGGAACATTCAGTACTTC. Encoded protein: CASSQGPASGNIQYF. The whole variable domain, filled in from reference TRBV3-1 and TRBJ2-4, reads DTAVSQTPKYLVTQMGNDKSIKCEQNLGHDTMYWYKQDSKKFLKIMFSYNNKELIINETVPNRFSPKSPDKAHLNLHINSLELGDSAVYFCASSQGPASGNIQYFGAGTRLSVL.